These T cell receptor beta chains were read from a single sample in a study of T cell repertoires in cytomegalovirus infection. TCRdb reprocessed the reads via MiXCR and lists one record per CDR3 protein. Of roughly 46,000 distinct CDR3 sequences listed, roughly 20% were seen once; the top ten hold roughly 20%. These receptors' targets are unknown. The sequenced material came from PBMCs, sequenced either directly or after in vitro stimulation (not recorded which). The receptors here all came from a human donor in good health (CMV status not recorded). Some clones in this sample may be carry-over from other donors' samples. The CDR3 runs from the conserved cysteine through the conserved F or W. The order of the fields is CDR3 length, clone size, J gene, V gene, D gene, CDR3 DNA, CDR3 protein. The D gene is left open where the match is weak. Only some rows state a clone size, as once, few, many or a class for expanded clones.

len: 13; abundance: NA; j_gene: TRBJ2-7; v_gene: TRBV20-1; d_gene: TRBD2; CDR3nt: TGCAGTGCTACCGGACTAGCGGGAGACGAGCAGTACTTC; CDR3aa: CSATGLAGDEQYF
len: 16; abundance: NA; j_gene: TRBJ1-2; v_gene: TRBV7-2; d_gene: TRBD1; CDR3nt: TGTGCCAGCAGCTTATCCGGGACAGAGGGTCGGTATGGCTACACCTTC; CDR3aa: CASSLSGTEGRYGYTF
len: 14; abundance: NA; j_gene: TRBJ2-1; v_gene: TRBV29-1; d_gene: NA; CDR3nt: TGCAGCTCAGACAGAGCCCCAAGATCTGGTGAGCAGTTCTTC; CDR3aa: CSSDRAPRSGEQFF
len: 16; abundance: many; j_gene: TRBJ2-1; v_gene: TRBV27; d_gene: TRBD2; CDR3nt: TGTGCCAGCAGTCCAGGCCGTCTAGCGGGGGGGCAAGAGCAGTTCTTC; CDR3aa: CASSPGRLAGGQEQFF
len: 13; abundance: few; j_gene: TRBJ1-5; v_gene: TRBV19; d_gene: NA; CDR3nt: TGTGCCAGTAGGGGATTAGGGAATCAGCCCCAGCATTTT; CDR3aa: CASRGLGNQPQHF
len: 14; abundance: many; j_gene: TRBJ2-1; v_gene: TRBV4-3; d_gene: TRBD1; CDR3nt: TGCGCCAGCAGCCCGGACAGGGTATACAATGAGCAGTTCTTC; CDR3aa: CASSPDRVYNEQFF
len: 14; abundance: NA; j_gene: TRBJ2-2; v_gene: TRBV6-6; d_gene: NA; CDR3nt: TGTGCCAGCAGTTACTCCATGGACCCCGGGGAGCTGTTTTTT; CDR3aa: CASSYSMDPGELFF
len: 12; abundance: few; j_gene: TRBJ1-3; v_gene: TRBV10-3; d_gene: NA; CDR3nt: TGTGCCATCACCGGGACTGGAAACACCATATATTTT; CDR3aa: CAITGTGNTIYF
len: 15; abundance: many; j_gene: TRBJ2-3; v_gene: TRBV7-2; d_gene: NA; CDR3nt: TGTGCCAGCAGCCCCGGGACGGTGAACACAGATACGCAGTATTTT; CDR3aa: CASSPGTVNTDTQYF
len: 13; abundance: NA; j_gene: TRBJ1-3; v_gene: TRBV20-1; d_gene: NA; CDR3nt: TGCAGTGCCCCTGAGGGGGCTGGAAACACCATATATTTT; CDR3aa: CSAPEGAGNTIYF
len: 14; abundance: many; j_gene: TRBJ2-6; v_gene: TRBV7-2; d_gene: NA; CDR3nt: TGTGCCAGCAGCTTAGGCTCCGGGGCCAACGTCCTGACTTTC; CDR3aa: CASSLGSGANVLTF
len: 16; abundance: many; j_gene: TRBJ1-2; v_gene: TRBV7-2; d_gene: TRBD1; CDR3nt: TGTGCCAGCAGCGCAGGGGGGGGGCTGGGAACCTATGGCTACACCTTC; CDR3aa: CASSAGGGLGTYGYTF
len: 13; abundance: NA; j_gene: TRBJ1-1; v_gene: TRBV7-6; d_gene: TRBD1; CDR3nt: TGTGCCAGCAGCTCGGGACAGGGACCTGAAGCTTTCTTT; CDR3aa: CASSSGQGPEAFF
len: 16; abundance: NA; j_gene: TRBJ2-1; v_gene: TRBV19; d_gene: NA; CDR3nt: TGTGCCAAAGATATCAGGGCCCGGAGCTCCTACAATGAGCAGTTCTTC; CDR3aa: CAKDIRARSSYNEQFF
len: 16; abundance: many; j_gene: TRBJ1-6; v_gene: TRBV6-1; d_gene: NA; CDR3nt: TGTGCCAGCAGTGAATATAGAAGCTCCTATAATTCACCCCTCCACTTT; CDR3aa: CASSEYRSSYNSPLHF
len: 12; abundance: many; j_gene: TRBJ2-1; v_gene: TRBV11-2; d_gene: TRBD2; CDR3nt: TGTGCCAGCAGCCAACCGGGGGGGGAGCAGTTCTTC; CDR3aa: CASSQPGGEQFF
len: 13; abundance: many; j_gene: TRBJ1-2; v_gene: TRBV6-2/TRBV6-3; d_gene: TRBD1; CDR3nt: TGTGCCAGCAGCTTGGGACAGGGAAACGGCTACACCTTC; CDR3aa: CASSLGQGNGYTF
len: 15; abundance: NA; j_gene: TRBJ2-7; v_gene: TRBV28; d_gene: NA; CDR3nt: TGTGCCAGCAGTTTACCGGGCACAGCGACCTACGAGCAGTACTTC; CDR3aa: CASSLPGTATYEQYF
len: 15; abundance: few; j_gene: TRBJ2-7; v_gene: TRBV5-6; d_gene: NA; CDR3nt: TGTGCCAGCAGCTTGGTAGACTTGGGCACCTACGAGCAGTACTTC; CDR3aa: CASSLVDLGTYEQYF
len: 15; abundance: many; j_gene: TRBJ1-5; v_gene: TRBV20-1; d_gene: NA; CDR3nt: TGCAGTGCTAACGGCGTGGGAAGGCTCCCCCAAGCCCAGCATTTT; CDR3aa: CSANGVGRLPQAQHF
len: 15; abundance: many; j_gene: TRBJ2-5; v_gene: TRBV7-2; d_gene: TRBD2; CDR3nt: TGTGCCAGCAGCTCGGGACTAGCGGGCGAAGAGACCCAGTACTTC; CDR3aa: CASSSGLAGEETQYF
len: 14; abundance: NA; j_gene: TRBJ1-2; v_gene: TRBV27; d_gene: NA; CDR3nt: TGTGCCAGCAGTTTATACCCTACTAACTATGGCTACACCTTC; CDR3aa: CASSLYPTNYGYTF
len: 12; abundance: large; j_gene: TRBJ1-3; v_gene: TRBV7-9; d_gene: NA; CDR3nt: TGTGCCAGCAGCCACACGGGGGACACCATATATTTT; CDR3aa: CASSHTGDTIYF
len: 17; abundance: NA; j_gene: TRBJ2-1; v_gene: TRBV7-2; d_gene: TRBD2; CDR3nt: TGTGCCAGCAGCTGGCTAGCGGGGGGGCCCGGATACAATGAGCAGTTCTTC; CDR3aa: CASSWLAGGPGYNEQFF
len: 12; abundance: NA; j_gene: TRBJ2-1; v_gene: TRBV29-1; d_gene: NA; CDR3nt: TGCAGCGTTTCCCGCGTTTTGAATGAGCAGTTCTTC; CDR3aa: CSVSRVLNEQFF
len: 15; abundance: few; j_gene: TRBJ2-1; v_gene: TRBV9; d_gene: NA; CDR3nt: TGTGCCAGCAGCGTAGCGTCGAGCTCCTACAATGAGCAGTTCTTC; CDR3aa: CASSVASSSYNEQFF
len: 11; abundance: NA; j_gene: TRBJ2-5; v_gene: TRBV29-1; d_gene: NA; CDR3nt: TGCAGCGTTGAGTACCAAGAGACCCAGTACTTC; CDR3aa: CSVEYQETQYF